The clone carrying this T cell receptor beta chain was detected only a few times. Its specificity is unknown. Sequencing used immunoSEQ multiplex PCR; TCRdb keeps in-frame clones, though not all of them. The data show 600,000 or so clones, roughly 95% seen once. The sample comes from a study of shared clonotypes between healthy human individuals. General study findings and limits: The study found lower generation probabilities in non-shared clonotypes than in those shared by all four donors.

CD45RO-negative CD8 cells positively selected for CCR7 made up the naive population, which excluded terminally differentiated effector memory CD45RA+ cells. Looked up from germline, CDR1 is SGHVS and CDR2 is FQNEAQ. V shed 3 bases, J shed 5 bases, and the junction held 4 bases outside the gene matches. This CDR3 is built from 14 residues. The chain combines TRBV7-8 with TRBJ2-5, with TRBD2 identical over 9 bases. The receptor was derived from a woman in her 30s in good health. Source material: naive CD8+ T cells sorted from blood. CDR3 coding DNA: TGTGCCAGCAGCTTGGCGGGAGGGATGGAGACCCAGTACTTC. It codes for CASSLAGGMETQYF.